This TCR beta chain originates from a study of human T cells and chemical hapten exposure. About the research overall: Per-sample variation in TCR yield stemmed mainly from small pooled library volume differences.

The V and J ends lost 1 base and 6 bases respectively, with 11 bases between them. The CDR3 covers 14 residues. Germline loops: CDR1 SGHDT, CDR2 YYEEEE. This clonotype was seen a few times. TCRdb re-derived calls from the RACE reads in MiXCR, one entry per CDR3 protein. The data hold more than 75,000 distinct CDR3 sequences, with about 8.7% observed a single time. Documented time point: healthy volunteer bleed at 6 weeks. The study extracted total RNA from unfractionated whole blood. The sequencing sample was made of whole blood. This receptor was identified in a male donor in good health. Some clones in this sample may be carry-over from other donors' samples. J is TRBJ1-5 and V is TRBV5-6; D remains ambiguous. Here the CDR3 DNA reads TGTGCCAGCAGCTTGAGAGGGTCTTCTCAGCCCCAGCATTTT. Translating it yields CASSLRGSSQPQHF.